The 25 T cell receptor beta chains given below trace back to one sample, sequenced in a study of prognosis after radiotherapy for stage I lung cancer. Template was genomic DNA; TCR beta CDR3 amplified in two multiplex PCR rounds. First-round PCR used primers specific to each TRBV and TRBJ gene. In TCRdb, the multiplex PCR reads were re-called with MiXCR into one record per CDR3 protein. This table holds 31,000 or so distinct CDR3 sequences, under 60% found once. The sequencing here drew on PBMCs, taken before or after stereotactic body radiation therapy (not recorded which). The receptor set was obtained from a donor over 45 with non-small cell lung cancer.

The chain links TRBV30 to TRBJ2-7, with TRBD2 matching 9 bases. V gave up 0 bases and J gave up 3 bases; unmatched junction bases: 6. Germline loops: CDR1 GTSNPN, CDR2 SVGIG (reference sequence). The CDR3 contains 15 residues. The CDR3 here is CAWSVLWREGYEQYF. The CDR3 nucleotides are TGTGCCTGGAGTGTACTGTGGCGGGAGGGCTACGAGCAGTACTTC.

This clonotype was observed a handful of times. This sequence joins TRBV19 and TRBJ1-2; a weak D match, TRBD1 (5 bases). Germline loops: CDR1 LNHDA, CDR2 SQIVND (reference sequence). The CDR3 spans 15 residues. Trimming shortened V by 1 base and J by 4 bases, and 13 bases separated the two germline ends. This CDR3 is CASSIGAGQSYGYTF. DNA for the CDR3: TGTGCCAGTAGTATAGGCGCAGGACAATCCTATGGCTACACCTTC.

This clonotype has only one observation. A far larger clone is just one base off, so this is likely a read error. The chain employs TRBV6-2 or TRBV6-3 and TRBJ2-5; 8 nucleotides line up with TRBD1. Germline CDR1 is MNHEY and CDR2 is SVGEGT. The V segment lost 6 bases and the J segment 2 bases; nucleotides outside the gene matches: 8. The CDR3 spans 15 residues. As DNA, the CDR3 is TGTGCCAGCAGACGAGACAGGGGAGGACAAGAGACCCAGTACTTC. Protein sequence: CASRRDRGGQETQYF.

A note on this clonotype: A junction boundary mismatches the germline segment, possibly from a read error. The J gene is TRBJ1-5, the V gene TRBV12-3 or TRBV12-4; D is perhaps TRBD1 (6 bases). This CDR3 comprises 15 residues. DNA of the CDR3: TGTGCCAGCAGTTTGGGGAGGGGGGGCAATCAGCCCCAGAATTTT. Residues: CASSLGRGGNQPQNF.

As regards this clonotype: With a much larger clone just one base away, this may be a read error. The rearrangement uses TRBV5-1 and TRBJ2-1; 12 bases agree with TRBD2. Germline CDR1 and CDR2: SGHRS and YFSETQ. This CDR3 has 15 amino acids. CDR3 bases: TGCACCAGCAGCCGGCTAGCGGGAGGGCCGGTCGAGCAGTTCTTC. It codes for CTSSRLAGGPVEQFF.

Comments on this clonotype: Given a far larger clone just one base away, this is likely a sequencing read error. This chain links TRBV7-9 with TRBJ2-3, with D uncertain. This CDR3 spans 17 amino acids. CDR1 is SEHNR, CDR2 FQNEAQ, per germline (reference sequence). The CDR3: CASSSPLRGTRRYTKYF. In DNA form, the CDR3 reads TGTGCCAGCAGCTCTCCGTTAAGAGGTACCCGGCGTTATACGAAGTATTTT.

In its sample, this clonotype is medium-sized. The V and J genes are TRBV12-3 or TRBV12-4 and TRBJ2-1; D is unresolved. Trimming removed 3 bases from V and 7 bases from J, with 7 bases in between. The CDR3 is 12 residues long. The CDR3 coding sequence is TGTGCCAGCAGTTTCATGGGGAATGAGCAGTTCTTC. It is translated as CASSFMGNEQFF.

The chain carries TRBV27 and TRBJ2-1, with 7 bases that match TRBD2. The CDR3 consists of 14 residues. Losses at the gene ends were 6 bases for V and 10 bases for J; bases not matched to a gene: 12. The germline CDR1 and CDR2 sequences are MNHEY and SMNVEV (reference sequence). The CDR3 DNA sequence: TGTGCCAGCAGGGGGACTATCGGACTCAACGAGCAGTTCTTC. Translating it yields CASRGTIGLNEQFF.

This clonotype was found once. A read error likely explains this, since a far larger clone differs by one base. The genes are TRBV6-4 and TRBJ2-6; D gene ambiguous. The CDR3 loop spans 17 amino acids. Germline CDR1 reads MRHNA; CDR2 reads SNTAGT. CDR3 sequence: CASSLAGSNSGDNVLTF. The CDR3 nucleotides read TGTGCCAGCTCCCTTGCAGGATCGAACTCTGGGGACAACGTCCTGACTTTC.

This clonotype was picked up many times. The V gene is TRBV4-2, the J gene TRBJ1-5; 7 bases are shared with TRBD1. V lost 3 bases and J lost 4; bases outside the gene matches: 12. CDR3 length: 17 amino acids. Germline CDR1 and CDR2: LGHNA and YNFKEQ. CDR3 loop: CASSQDGTVGRNQPQHF. Written as DNA, the CDR3 is TGTGCCAGCAGCCAGGACGGGACAGTAGGTAGGAATCAGCCCCAGCATTTT.

This clonotype was detected many times. This chain links TRBV7-9 with TRBJ2-3; D uncertain. Germline CDR1 is SEHNR and CDR2 is FQNEAQ (reference sequence). CDR3 length: 11 amino acids. Trimming took off 8 bases at V and 10 bases at J, with 13 bases between the two ends. The CDR3 DNA reads TGTGCCAGCGCATCCCTGGGGTCGCAGTATTTT. It is translated as CASASLGSQYF.

CDR3 DNA: TGTGCCAGCAGTCCCGGGAAGTGGGAGCAGTACTTC. This translates into CASSPGKWEQYF. The V call is TRBV28, the J call TRBJ2-7; a possible D gene is TRBD2 (5 bases). V lost 5 bases, J lost 7 bases, and 12 bases lay in between. This CDR3 comprises 12 residues. Germline V gene data show CDR1 as MDHEN and CDR2 as SYDVKM.

This clonotype has ten or more counts. The rearrangement joins TRBV10-3 to TRBJ1-1; D might be TRBD1 (5 bases). CDR3 length equals 13 residues. Per the germline V gene, CDR1 is ENHRY and CDR2 is SYGVKD. V was clipped by 9 bases and J by 4 bases, with 15 bases between them. Here the CDR3 DNA reads TGTGCCATGGCTAGGGACTCGGGCACTGAAGCTTTCTTT. Amino acid sequence: CAMARDSGTEAFF.

The chain recombines TRBV27 with TRBJ2-7; D possibly corresponds to TRBD2 (6 bases). Per germline, CDR1 MNHEY and CDR2 SMNVEV (reference sequence). The CDR3 spans 18 residues. Trimming pared 5 bases from V and 2 bases from J, leaving 25 bases between. This CDR3 reads CASSPLIVVAGGPYEQYF. In DNA form, the CDR3 reads TGTGCCAGCAGTCCCCTAATTGTGGTGGCCGGAGGGCCCTACGAGCAGTACTTC.

In the case of this clonotype: This likely reflects a read error, since a far larger clone is one base away. The gene calls are TRBV6-1 and TRBJ2-7, with TRBD2 matching 7 bases. CDR3 length: 18 amino acids. V was clipped by 5 bases and J by 0 bases; unmatched bases: 16. From germline, CDR1 is MNHNS and CDR2 SASEGT. This CDR3 reads CASSFSTSVRTSSYEQYF. DNA of the CDR3: TGTGCCAGCAGTTTCTCTACTAGCGTGAGGACCTCCTCCTACGAGCAGTACTTC.

This clonotype was detected ten times or more. The chain employs TRBV28 and TRBJ2-7; no clear D gene. The CDR3 length is 12 residues. Trimming pared 5 bases from V and 2 bases from J, leaving 7 bases between. Germline lookup yields CDR1 MDHEN and CDR2 SYDVKM. The CDR3 DNA sequence: TGTGCCAGCAGTCCCAGCACCTACGAGCAGTACTTC. Translating it yields CASSPSTYEQYF.

As concerns this clonotype: A far bigger clonotype differs at one base, so this is likely a read error. The CDR3 carries no conserved terminal phenylalanine or tryptophan, so it likely arises from a read error. The rearrangement links TRBV6-8 to TRBJ2-1; 7 bases map to TRBD2. Germline V gives CDR1 MNHGY, CDR2 SAAAGT. With 0 bases clipped from V and 9 bases from J, the junction kept 5 bases outside the gene matches. The CDR3 covers 14 residues. The CDR3 is CASSYSAGGSEQFL. The CDR3 DNA follows: TGTGCCAGCAGTTACTCTGCCGGGGGGAGTGAGCAGTTCTTA.

In regard to this clonotype: At one end, the junction sequence differs from germline, possibly due to a read error. The chain links TRBV12-3 or TRBV12-4 to TRBJ2-7, with 7 bases matching TRBD2. This CDR3 comprises 15 residues. The CDR3 loop is CASSLVGAGELEHYF. In nucleotides, the CDR3 is TGTGCCAGCAGCCTGGTCGGTGCGGGAGAACTCGAGCATTACTTC.

At least ten counts were recorded for this clonotype. The chain joins TRBV7-2 to TRBJ2-5, with 12 nucleotides matching TRBD2. This CDR3 contains 16 residues. The ends lost 5 bases at V and 4 bases at J; junction bases unmatched: 8. Germline assignment: CDR1 SGHTA and CDR2 FQGNSA. The CDR3, as DNA: TGTGCCAGCAGCCGACAGCTACTAGCGGGGGGAGAGACCCAGTACTTC. Its protein product is CASSRQLLAGGETQYF.

As for this clonotype: This clone may be a read error of a much larger clone one base away. The V gene is TRBV6-2 or TRBV6-3, the J gene TRBJ1-1, with unresolved D. V gave up 0 bases and J gave up 5 bases, with 16 bases separating them. The CDR3 has 16 amino acids. Germline CDR1 reads MNHEY; CDR2 reads SVGEGT. This chain's CDR3 is CASSYSLVVGGTEAFF. CDR3 coding DNA: TGTGCCAGCAGTTACTCGTTGGTGGTCGGAGGGACTGAAGCTTTCTTT.

A remark on this clonotype: A clone one base away is much larger, so this may be a read error. The genes are TRBV5-6 and TRBJ2-5, with 12 bases lining up with TRBD2. The germline V gene has CDR1 SGHDT and CDR2 YYEEEE. This CDR3 is 15 amino acids long. The CDR3 loop reads CDSSRGLAGQETQYF. Written as DNA, the CDR3 is TGTGACAGCAGCCGAGGACTAGCGGGGCAAGAGACCCAGTACTTC.

Note on this clonotype: It differs at one base from a far larger clone, so likely a read error. This chain links TRBV7-2 with TRBJ2-5; TRBD2 aligns across 8 bases. TRBJ2-1 explains the end of the DNA better; the J call may be wrong. CDR3 length equals 15 residues. Germline lookup yields CDR1 SGHTA and CDR2 FQGNSA. The DNA for the CDR3 is TGTGCCAGCAGCTTCAGCGGGAGCTACTACAATGAGCAGTTCTTC. Protein sequence: CASSFSGSYYNEQFF.

The chain has TRBV6-1 and TRBJ1-1; D gene unclear. V lost 6 bases and J 3 bases, leaving 11 bases between the germline ends. Germline V gives CDR1 MNHNS, CDR2 SASEGT. CDR3 length: 13 residues. CDR3 region: CASSPKFYTEAFF. CDR3 nucleotide sequence: TGTGCCAGCAGCCCAAAGTTCTACACTGAAGCTTTCTTT.

This clonotype was recorded at least ten times. The rearrangement links TRBV6-2 or TRBV6-3 to TRBJ1-5; D is uncertain. Germline assignment: CDR1 MNHEY and CDR2 SVGEGT. The CDR3 loop spans 13 amino acids. V was pared by 6 bases and J by 6 bases, with 12 bases between. CDR3 nucleotides: TGTGCCAGCAGCCCCGTCCGGTCTCAGCCCCAGCATTTT. Residues: CASSPVRSQPQHF.

With regard to this clonotype: At one end the junction does not follow the germline gene, possibly because of a read error. The chain carries TRBV24-1 and TRBJ2-1; no definite D call. Germline V gene lookup returns CDR1 KGHDR and CDR2 SFDVKD. The CDR3 extends over 13 amino acids. CDR3 loop: CSTSDGVDNEQFF. CDR3 nucleotides: TGTTCCACCAGTGATGGGGTGGACAATGAGCAGTTCTTC.